This TCR beta chain was sequenced in a study of shared clonotypes between healthy human individuals. Deep-level settings were used for running the assay. The assay was immunoSEQ multiplex PCR, and TCRdb's table has in-frame clones only and misses some. In the table there are roughly 700,000 clones, around 67% of which are singletons. Germline assignment: CDR1 SEHNR and CDR2 FQNEAQ (reference sequence). CDR3 length: 16 residues. With 2 bases clipped from V and 2 bases from J, the junction kept 8 bases outside the gene matches. This sequence was found in a woman in her 30s in good health. J is TRBJ2-5 and V is TRBV7-9; 7 positions match TRBD2. The sample was memory CD4+ T cells sorted from blood. Subset here: CD45RA-negative fraction. The CDR3 bases are TGTGCCAGCAGCTTAAGGGGTAGCGGGCTTCAAGAGACCCAGTACTTC. Its protein is CASSLRGSGLQETQYF.